This T cell receptor beta chain originates from a study of neurological immune-mediated disorders. This clonotype was counted only a few times. CDR3 length: 12 amino acids. Per the germline V gene, CDR1 is DFQATT and CDR2 is SNEGSKA (reference sequence). Maryland, USA blood bank volunteers served as healthy controls. PBMCs numbering 2 million and stored at -80 C yielded the unsorted libraries. Using its own MiXCR run on the 5' RACE reads, TCRdb lists one record per CDR3 protein. The data hold 50,000 or so distinct CDR3 sequences, with approximately 15% observed a single time. The V call is TRBV20-1, the J call TRBJ2-1; D not certain. The sequenced sample was PBMCs. This TCR came from a man in his sixties in good health. The CDR3 DNA sequence: TGCAGCGCACGGCACCGGTACAATGAGCAGTTCTTC. Protein product: CSARHRYNEQFF.